This entry lists 9 T cell receptor beta chains sequenced from one sample in a study of T cell responses to AZD1222 COVID-19 vaccine (dated by TCRdb to about 2021). Libraries came from the immunoSEQ multiplex PCR assay. TCRdb provides this immuneACCESS table in a form limited to in-frame rearrangements. Some clones are lacking; in checked studies, under half of them reflect an unresolved V gene, and why the rest are absent is not known. In all, the sample holds 70,000 to 90,000 clones, and about 89% of those were seen once. The top ten hold roughly 2.5% of the sample. Reading the label with the study, this specimen's time point is: baseline before first vaccination. The sample in question was peripheral blood, obtained on day 0 of AZD1222 vaccination. The receptor set was obtained from an adult in good health.

The V and J genes are TRBV13 and TRBJ2-1; D is perhaps TRBD1 or TRBD2 (5 bases each). CDR3 size: 15 residues. Germline values: CDR1 PRHDT, CDR2 FYEKMQ (reference sequence). Trimming removed 5 bases from V and 5 bases from J, with 16 bases in between. The CDR3 reads CASSPRVGRDNEQFF. The CDR3 nucleotides read TGTGCCAGCAGCCCGAGAGTGGGGCGGGACAATGAGCAGTTCTTC.

The chain uses TRBV7-9 and TRBJ2-3, with 10 positions matching TRBD2. The length of the CDR3 is 16 residues. CDR1 and CDR2 (germline): SEHNR, FQNEAQ (reference sequence). V trimming: 3 bases; J trimming: 6 bases; junction bases outside the gene matches: 9. The CDR3 loop is CASSLTSGQVVDTQYF. CDR3 DNA: TGTGCCAGCAGCTTGACTAGCGGGCAGGTAGTGGATACGCAGTATTTT.

The CDR3 region has the DNA TGTGCCAGCAGCCGGGGGGGCCTCCACATTGAACCCCAGCATTTT. Translating gives CASSRGGLHIEPQHF. J is TRBJ1-5 and V is TRBV3-1 (or the pseudogene TRBV3-2), with D maybe TRBD1 (6 bases). V was pared by 4 bases and J by 10 bases, with 20 bases between. The CDR3 is 15 residues long. The V gene's germline CDR1 is LGHDT and CDR2 YNNKEL (reference sequence).

CDR3 sequence reads: CASSPGQEFYEQYF. CDR3 bases: TGTGCCAGCAGCCCCGGACAGGAATTCTACGAGCAGTACTTC. The chain carries TRBV9 and TRBJ2-7, with TRBD1 identical over 7 bases. J lost 3 bases, V lost 4 bases, and 7 bases had no gene match. Germline V lookup: CDR1 SGDLS, CDR2 YYNGEE. The CDR3 length is 14 residues.

The rearrangement uses TRBV6-1 and TRBJ2-1, with unresolved D. CDR3 length: 15 amino acids. Germline V CDR1 and CDR2: MNHNS, SASEGT. Deletions cut 2 bases from V and 5 bases from J, with 13 bases between. CDR3 region: CASSEFVQGNNEQFF. The DNA for the CDR3 is TGTGCCAGCAGTGAATTCGTACAAGGGAACAATGAGCAGTTCTTC.

This rearrangement joins TRBV9 to TRBJ2-4; D may match TRBD1 or TRBD2 (5 bases each). There are 15 residues in the CDR3. The germline V gene encodes CDR1 SGDLS and CDR2 YYNGEE. The V and J ends lost 0 bases and 6 bases respectively, with 13 bases between them. The CDR3 sequence: CASSVGGQGRNIQYF. In nucleotides, the CDR3 is TGTGCCAGCAGCGTAGGGGGTCAGGGACGAAACATTCAGTACTTC. Drawing the rest from reference TRBV9 and TRBJ2-4, the complete variable domain is DSGVTQTPKHLITATGQRVTLRCSPRSGDLSVYWYQQSLDQGLQFLIQYYNGEERAKGNILERFSAQQFPDLHSELNLSSLELGDSALYFCASSVGGQGRNIQYFGAGTRLSVL.

This chain links TRBV6-2 or TRBV6-3 with TRBJ2-1, with 8 bases identical to TRBD2. The trim removed 4 bases at V and 5 bases at J, leaving 10 bases unmatched. Germline loops: CDR1 MNHEY, CDR2 SVGEGT. CDR3 length equals 16 residues. CDR3 nucleotide sequence: TGTGCCAGCAGTTCCCTGTTGCGGGGGGACCACAATGAGCAGTTCTTC. Protein sequence: CASSSLLRGDHNEQFF.

As regards this clone: This specimen includes other DNA sequences encoding the same CDR3. The chain couples TRBV30 to TRBJ2-7; no reliable D call. V lost 4 bases to trimming and J lost 0 bases, with 4 bases between them. Per germline, CDR1 GTSNPN and CDR2 SVGIG (reference sequence). This CDR3 is 11 amino acids long. The CDR3 here is CAWTTSYEQYF. DNA of the CDR3: TGTGCCTGGACTACCTCCTACGAGCAGTACTTC.

This chain connects TRBV18 to TRBJ1-1; D remains ambiguous. Germline assignment: CDR1 KGHSH and CDR2 LQKENI. V was pared by 5 bases and J by 2 bases, with 15 bases between. The CDR3 runs 15 residues. The CDR3 coding sequence is TGTGCCAGCTCATCCACGACTACGCTTAACACTGAAGCTTTCTTT. Translation: CASSSTTTLNTEAFF.